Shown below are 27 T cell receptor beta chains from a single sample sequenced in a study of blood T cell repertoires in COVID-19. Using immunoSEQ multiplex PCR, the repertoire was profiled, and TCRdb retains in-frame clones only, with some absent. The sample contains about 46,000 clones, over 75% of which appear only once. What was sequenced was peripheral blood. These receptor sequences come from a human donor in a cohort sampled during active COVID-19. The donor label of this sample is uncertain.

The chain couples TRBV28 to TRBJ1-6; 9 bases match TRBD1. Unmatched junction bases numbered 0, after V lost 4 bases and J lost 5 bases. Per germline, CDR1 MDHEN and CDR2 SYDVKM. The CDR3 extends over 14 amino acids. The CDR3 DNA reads TGTGCCAGCAGTTGGGACAGGGATAATTCACCCCTCCACTTT. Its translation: CASSWDRDNSPLHF.

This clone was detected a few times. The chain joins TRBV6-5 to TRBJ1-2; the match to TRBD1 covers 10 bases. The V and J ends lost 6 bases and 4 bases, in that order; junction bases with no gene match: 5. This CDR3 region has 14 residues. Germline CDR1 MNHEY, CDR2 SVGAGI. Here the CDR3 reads CASSPGQGTYGYTF. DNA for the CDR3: TGTGCCAGCAGCCCGGGACAGGGGACCTATGGCTACACCTTC.

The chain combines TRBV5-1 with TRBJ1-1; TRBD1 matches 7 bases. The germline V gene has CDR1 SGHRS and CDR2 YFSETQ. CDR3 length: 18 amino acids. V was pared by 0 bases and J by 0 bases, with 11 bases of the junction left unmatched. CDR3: CASSLGGQTTPMNTEAFF. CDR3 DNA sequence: TGCGCCAGCAGCTTGGGGGGACAGACCACGCCAATGAACACTGAAGCTTTCTTT.

Here the CDR3 reads CASSLFRTGKTEAFF. The DNA for the CDR3 is TGTGCCAGCAGTTTATTTCGGACAGGGAAGACTGAAGCTTTCTTT. The chain combines TRBV27 with TRBJ1-1; TRBD1 matches 8 bases. CDR3 length equals 15 residues. V was pared by 1 base and J by 5 bases, with 6 bases of the junction left unmatched. Germline values: CDR1 MNHEY, CDR2 SMNVEV (reference sequence).

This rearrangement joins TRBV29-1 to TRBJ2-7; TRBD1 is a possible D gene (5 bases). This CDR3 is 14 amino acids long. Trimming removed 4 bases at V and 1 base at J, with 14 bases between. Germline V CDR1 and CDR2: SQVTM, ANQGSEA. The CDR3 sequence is CSVVSGANSYEQYF. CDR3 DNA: TGCAGCGTTGTTTCTGGGGCCAATTCCTACGAGCAGTACTTC.

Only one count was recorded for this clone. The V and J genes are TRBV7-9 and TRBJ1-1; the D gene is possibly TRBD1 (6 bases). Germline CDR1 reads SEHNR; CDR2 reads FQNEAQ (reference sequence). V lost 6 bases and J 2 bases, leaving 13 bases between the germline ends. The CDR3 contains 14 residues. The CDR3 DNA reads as TGTGCCAGCAGGCCCCGGGGGGCAAACACTGAAGCTTTCTTT. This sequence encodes CASRPRGANTEAFF.

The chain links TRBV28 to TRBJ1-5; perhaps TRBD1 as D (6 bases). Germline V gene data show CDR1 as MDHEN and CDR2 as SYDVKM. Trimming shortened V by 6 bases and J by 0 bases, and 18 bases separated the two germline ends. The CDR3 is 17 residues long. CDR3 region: CASSRLLGGASNQPQHF. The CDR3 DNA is TGTGCCAGCAGCCGCCTCCTCGGGGGGGCTAGCAATCAGCCCCAGCATTTT.

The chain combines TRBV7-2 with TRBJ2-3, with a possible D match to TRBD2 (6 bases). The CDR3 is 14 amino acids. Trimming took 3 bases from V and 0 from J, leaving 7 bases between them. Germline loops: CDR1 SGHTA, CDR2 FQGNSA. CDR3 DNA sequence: TGTGCCAGCAGCTTGGGACTGAGCACAGATACGCAGTATTTT. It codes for CASSLGLSTDTQYF.

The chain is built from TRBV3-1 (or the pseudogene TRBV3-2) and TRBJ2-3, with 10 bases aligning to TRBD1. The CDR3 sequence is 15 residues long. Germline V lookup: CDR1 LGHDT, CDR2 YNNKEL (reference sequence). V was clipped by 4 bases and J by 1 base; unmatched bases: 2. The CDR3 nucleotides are TGTGCCAGCAGCCCCGGGACAGGGGGCACAGATACGCAGTATTTT. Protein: CASSPGTGGTDTQYF.

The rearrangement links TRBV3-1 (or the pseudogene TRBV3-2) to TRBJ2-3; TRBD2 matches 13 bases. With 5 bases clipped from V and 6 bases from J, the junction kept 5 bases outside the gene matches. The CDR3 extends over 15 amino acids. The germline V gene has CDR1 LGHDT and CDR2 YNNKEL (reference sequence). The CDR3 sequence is CASSKTSGGADTQYF. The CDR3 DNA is TGTGCCAGCAGCAAAACTAGCGGGGGGGCGGATACGCAGTATTTT.

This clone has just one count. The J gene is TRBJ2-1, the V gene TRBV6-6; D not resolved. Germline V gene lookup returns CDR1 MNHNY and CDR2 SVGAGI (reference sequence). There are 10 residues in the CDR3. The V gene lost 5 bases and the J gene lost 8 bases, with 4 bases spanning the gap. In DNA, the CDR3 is TGTGCCAGCAGTAGCTATGAGCAGTTCTTC. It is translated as CASSSYEQFF.

CDR3 loop: CASSIGQYNSPLHF. DNA for the CDR3: TGTGCCAGTAGTATAGGACAATATAATTCACCCCTCCACTTT. This chain joins TRBV19 and TRBJ1-6; D gene ambiguous. The ends were cut back, 1 base at V and 4 bases at J, with 5 bases in the middle. This CDR3 spans 14 amino acids. Germline V gene data show CDR1 as LNHDA and CDR2 as SQIVND (reference sequence).

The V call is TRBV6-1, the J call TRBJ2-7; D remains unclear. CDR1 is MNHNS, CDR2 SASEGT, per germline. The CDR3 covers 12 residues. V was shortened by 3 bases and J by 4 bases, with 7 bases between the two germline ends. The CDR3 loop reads CASSERRYEQYF. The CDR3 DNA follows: TGTGCCAGCAGTGAGAGGAGATACGAGCAGTACTTC.

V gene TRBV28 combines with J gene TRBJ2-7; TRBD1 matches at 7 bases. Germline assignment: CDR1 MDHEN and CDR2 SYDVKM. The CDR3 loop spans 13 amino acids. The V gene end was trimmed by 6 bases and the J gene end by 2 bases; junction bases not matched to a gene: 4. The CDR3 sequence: CASRGTATYEQYF. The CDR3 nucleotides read TGTGCCAGCAGGGGGACAGCTACCTACGAGCAGTACTTC.

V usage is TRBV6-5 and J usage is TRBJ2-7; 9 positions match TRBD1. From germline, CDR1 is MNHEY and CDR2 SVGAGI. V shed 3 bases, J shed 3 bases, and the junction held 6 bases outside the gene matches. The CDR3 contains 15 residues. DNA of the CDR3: TGTGCCAGCAGTTATGCCGGGACAGGGATCTACGAGCAGTACTTC. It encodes CASSYAGTGIYEQYF.

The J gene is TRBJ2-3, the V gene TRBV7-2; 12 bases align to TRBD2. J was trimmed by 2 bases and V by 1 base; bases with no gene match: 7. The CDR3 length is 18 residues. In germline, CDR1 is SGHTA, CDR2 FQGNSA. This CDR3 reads CASSLVPTSGGITDTQYF. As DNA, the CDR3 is TGTGCCAGCAGCTTAGTCCCGACTAGCGGGGGAATCACAGATACGCAGTATTTT.

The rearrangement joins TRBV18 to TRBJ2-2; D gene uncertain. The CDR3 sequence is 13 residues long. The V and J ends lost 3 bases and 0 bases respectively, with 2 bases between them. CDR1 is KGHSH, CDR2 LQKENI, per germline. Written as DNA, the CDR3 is TGTGCCAGCTCACCCGCGAACACCGGGGAGCTGTTTTTT. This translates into CASSPANTGELFF.

CDR3 in amino acids: CASRERGPWETQYF. Written as DNA, the CDR3 is TGTGCCAGCAGAGAGCGGGGGCCCTGGGAGACCCAGTACTTC. This rearrangement joins TRBV19 to TRBJ2-5, with 8 bases identical to TRBD2. In germline, CDR1 is LNHDA, CDR2 SQIVND (reference sequence). V lost 9 bases and J lost 5; bases outside the gene matches: 11. CDR3 size: 14 residues.

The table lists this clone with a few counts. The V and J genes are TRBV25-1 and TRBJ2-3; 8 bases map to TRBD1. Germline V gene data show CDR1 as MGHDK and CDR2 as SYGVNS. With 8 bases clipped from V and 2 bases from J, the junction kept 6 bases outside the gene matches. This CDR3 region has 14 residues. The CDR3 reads CASFGTGYTDTQYF. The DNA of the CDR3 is TGTGCCAGCTTCGGGACAGGCTACACAGATACGCAGTATTTT.

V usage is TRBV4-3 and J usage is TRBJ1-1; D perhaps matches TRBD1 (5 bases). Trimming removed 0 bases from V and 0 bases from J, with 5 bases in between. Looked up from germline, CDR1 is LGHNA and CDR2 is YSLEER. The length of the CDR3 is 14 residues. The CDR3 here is CASSQDRVNTEAFF. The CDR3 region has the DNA TGCGCCAGCAGCCAAGACAGGGTGAACACTGAAGCTTTCTTT.

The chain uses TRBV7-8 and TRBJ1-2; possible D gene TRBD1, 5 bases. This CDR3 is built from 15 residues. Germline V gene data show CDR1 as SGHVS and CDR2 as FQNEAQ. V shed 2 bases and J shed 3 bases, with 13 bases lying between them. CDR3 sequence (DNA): TGTGCCAGCAGCTTACTCTCCGGGGGGGACTATGGCTACACCTTC. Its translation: CASSLLSGGDYGYTF.

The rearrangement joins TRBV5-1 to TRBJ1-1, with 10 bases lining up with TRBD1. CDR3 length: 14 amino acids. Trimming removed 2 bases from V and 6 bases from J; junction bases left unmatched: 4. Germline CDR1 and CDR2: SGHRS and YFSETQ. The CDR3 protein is CASSLDGQGAEAFF. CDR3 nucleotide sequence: TGCGCCAGCAGCTTAGATGGACAGGGGGCTGAAGCTTTCTTT. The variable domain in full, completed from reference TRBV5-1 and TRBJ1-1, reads KAGVTQTPRYLIKTRGQQVTLSCSPISGHRSVSWYQQTPGQGLQFLFEYFSETQRNKGNFPGRFSGRQFSNSRSEMNVSTLELGDSALYLCASSLDGQGAEAFFGQGTRLTVV.

The CDR3 sequence: CASSLTGITSPLHF. The CDR3 nucleotides are TGTGCCAGCAGTTTAACAGGAATAACTTCACCCCTCCACTTT. The genes are TRBV28 and TRBJ1-6, with TRBD1 as a possible D gene (5 bases). Trimming took 2 bases from V and 9 from J, leaving 11 bases between them. The CDR3 runs to 14 residues. Germline V gene lookup returns CDR1 MDHEN and CDR2 SYDVKM.

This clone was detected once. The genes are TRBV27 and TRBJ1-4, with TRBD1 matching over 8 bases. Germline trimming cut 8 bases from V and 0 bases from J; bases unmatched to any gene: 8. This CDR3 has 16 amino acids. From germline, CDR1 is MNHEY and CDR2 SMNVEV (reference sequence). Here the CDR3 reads CASGLTGASTNEKLFF. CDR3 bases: TGTGCCAGCGGGCTGACAGGGGCTTCAACTAATGAAAAACTGTTTTTT.

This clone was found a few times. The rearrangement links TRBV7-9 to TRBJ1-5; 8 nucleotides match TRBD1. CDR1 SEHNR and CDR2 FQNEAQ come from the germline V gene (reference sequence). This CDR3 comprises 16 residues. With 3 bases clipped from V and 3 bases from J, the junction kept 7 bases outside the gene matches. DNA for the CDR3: TGTGCCAGCAGCTTTGCCGGGACAGGAAACAATCAGCCCCAGCATTTT. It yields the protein CASSFAGTGNNQPQHF.

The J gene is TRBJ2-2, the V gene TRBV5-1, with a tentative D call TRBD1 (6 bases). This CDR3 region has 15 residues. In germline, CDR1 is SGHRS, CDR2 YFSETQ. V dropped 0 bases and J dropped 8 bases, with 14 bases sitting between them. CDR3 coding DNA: TGCGCCAGCAGCTTGGAAACAGGGAAATTGGGGGAGCTGTTTTTT. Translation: CASSLETGKLGELFF.

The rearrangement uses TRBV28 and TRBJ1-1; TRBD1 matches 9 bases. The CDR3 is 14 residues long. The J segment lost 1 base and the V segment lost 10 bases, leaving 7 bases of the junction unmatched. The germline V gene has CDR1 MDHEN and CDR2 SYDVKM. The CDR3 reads CATQRQGGNTEAFF. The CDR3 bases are TGTGCCACCCAAAGACAGGGGGGGAACACTGAAGCTTTCTTT.